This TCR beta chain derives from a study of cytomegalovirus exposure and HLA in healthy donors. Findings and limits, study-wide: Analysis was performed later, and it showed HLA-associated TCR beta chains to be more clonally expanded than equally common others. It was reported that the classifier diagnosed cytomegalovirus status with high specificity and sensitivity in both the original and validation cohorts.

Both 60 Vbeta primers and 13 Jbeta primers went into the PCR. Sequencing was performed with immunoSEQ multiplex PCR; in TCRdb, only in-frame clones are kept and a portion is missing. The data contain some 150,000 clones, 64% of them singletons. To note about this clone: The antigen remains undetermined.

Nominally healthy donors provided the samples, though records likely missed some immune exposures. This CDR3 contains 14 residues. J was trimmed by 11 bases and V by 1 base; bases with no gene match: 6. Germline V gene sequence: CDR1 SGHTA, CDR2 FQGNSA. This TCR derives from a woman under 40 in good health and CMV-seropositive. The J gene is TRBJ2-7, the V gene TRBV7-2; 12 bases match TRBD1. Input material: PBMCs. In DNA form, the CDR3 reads TGTGCCAGCAGCTTAGGGAGGGACAGGGGGCGCGAGTACTTC. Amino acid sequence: CASSLGRDRGREYF.